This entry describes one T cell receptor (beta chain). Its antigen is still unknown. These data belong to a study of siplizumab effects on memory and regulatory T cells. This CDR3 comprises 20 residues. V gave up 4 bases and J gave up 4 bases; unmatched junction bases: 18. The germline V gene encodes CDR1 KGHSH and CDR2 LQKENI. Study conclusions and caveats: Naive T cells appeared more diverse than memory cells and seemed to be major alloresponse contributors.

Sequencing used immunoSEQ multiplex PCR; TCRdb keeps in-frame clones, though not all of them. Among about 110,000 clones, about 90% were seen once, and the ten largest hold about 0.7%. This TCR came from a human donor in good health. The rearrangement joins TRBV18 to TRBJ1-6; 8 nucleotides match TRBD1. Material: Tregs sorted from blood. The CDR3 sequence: CASSQTGTGLSLLYNSPLHF. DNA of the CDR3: TGTGCCAGCTCACAAACCGGGACAGGCCTCTCTCTACTTTATAATTCACCCCTCCACTTT.